These 5 T cell receptor beta chains were sequenced from one sample in a study of blood T cell repertoires in COVID-19. TCRdb's copy holds only in-frame clones and misses some; the assay was immunoSEQ multiplex PCR. The data show roughly 71,000 clones, nearly 90% seen once. Sequencing was performed on peripheral blood. Receptors were obtained from a man aged 45-65 years with acute or convalescent COVID-19.

CDR3 in DNA: TGTGCCAGCAGAGCGTCCCTCCACATAGACACCGGGGAGCTGTTTTTT. Residues: CASRASLHIDTGELFF. The V gene is TRBV14, the J gene TRBJ2-2; D ambiguous. The CDR3 sequence is 16 residues long. Germline loops: CDR1 SGHDN, CDR2 FVKESK. Trimming left V 6 bases short and J 3 bases short, with 17 bases between.

The chain is built from TRBV5-4 and TRBJ2-5; 16 bases agree with TRBD2. The CDR3 has 18 residues. The V gene end was trimmed by 0 bases and the J gene end by 5 bases; junction bases not matched to a gene: 7. Per germline, CDR1 SGHNT and CDR2 YYREEE (reference sequence). This CDR3 reads CASSLDGTSGGALETQYF. The CDR3 DNA reads TGTGCCAGCAGCTTGGATGGGACTAGCGGGGGGGCGTTGGAGACCCAGTACTTC.

The V and J genes are TRBV5-4 and TRBJ1-1; 9 bases align to TRBD1. Germline values: CDR1 SGHNT, CDR2 YYREEE (reference sequence). There are 14 residues in the CDR3. Losses at the gene ends were 3 bases for V and 2 bases for J; bases not matched to a gene: 2. The CDR3 DNA sequence: TGTGCCAGCAGCTGGGACAGGGTAAACACTGAAGCTTTCTTT. The encoded protein is CASSWDRVNTEAFF.

This clone came up a few times. The J gene is TRBJ2-1, the V gene TRBV6-6, with D perhaps matching TRBD2 (5 bases). The CDR3 consists of 11 residues. Germline lookup yields CDR1 MNHNY and CDR2 SVGAGI (reference sequence). Deletions cut 6 bases from V and 12 bases from J, with 12 bases between. CDR3 region: CASREAYGQFF. For the CDR3, the DNA is TGTGCCAGCAGGGAGGCATATGGGCAGTTCTTC.

V usage is TRBV4-1 and J usage is TRBJ2-7; D unresolved. Germline V gene lookup returns CDR1 MGHRA and CDR2 YSYEKL. The CDR3 totals 13 residues. V was trimmed by 1 base and J by 4 bases, leaving 8 bases between them. CDR3 in amino acids: CASSQVSYYEQYF. DNA for the CDR3: TGCGCCAGCAGCCAAGTTTCCTATTACGAGCAGTACTTC.